The clone carrying this TCR beta chain was seen only a few times. Antigen unknown. This CDR3 has 14 amino acids. With V trimmed by 7 bases and J by 0 bases, 7 bases remained unmatched. Germline CDR1 is SGHDT and CDR2 is YYEEEE. TCRdb reprocessed the 5' RACE reads with MiXCR, giving one entry per CDR3 protein. Of 200,000 to 250,000 distinct CDR3 sequences in the sample, 16% were seen once. This specimen comes from a study of T-cell memory formation after mild COVID-19. Study-level points and caveats: Largely, contracting CD4+ clones fell within CM and EM, and contracting CD8+ clones within EMRA.

This rearrangement joins TRBV5-6 to TRBJ2-7, with 7 bases lining up with TRBD2. The sample comprised PBMCs or a T cell subset sorted from them (not recorded which). The receptor's source is a man younger than 35 who had mild COVID-19 (a few samples of this study predate the infection). Cell type and time point are not known. The CDR3 bases are TGTGCCAGCGCCCTGGGGGGGAGCTCCTACGAGCAGTACTTC. This codes for CASALGGSSYEQYF.